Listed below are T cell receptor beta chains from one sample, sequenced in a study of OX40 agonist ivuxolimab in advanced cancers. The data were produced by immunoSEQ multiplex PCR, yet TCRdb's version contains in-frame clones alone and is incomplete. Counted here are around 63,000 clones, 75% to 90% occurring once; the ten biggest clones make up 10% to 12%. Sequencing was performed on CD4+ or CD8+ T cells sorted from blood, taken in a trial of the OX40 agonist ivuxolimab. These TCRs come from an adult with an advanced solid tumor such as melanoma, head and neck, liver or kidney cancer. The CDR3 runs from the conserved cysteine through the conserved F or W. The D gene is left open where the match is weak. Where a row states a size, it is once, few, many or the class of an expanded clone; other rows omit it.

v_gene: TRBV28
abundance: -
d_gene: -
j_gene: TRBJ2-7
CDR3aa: CASSSPGRTLLYEQYF
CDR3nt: TGTGCCAGCAGTTCCCCGGGGCGGACCCTTCTTTACGAGCAGTACTTC

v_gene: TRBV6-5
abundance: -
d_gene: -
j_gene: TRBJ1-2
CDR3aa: CASTTTRSYGYTF
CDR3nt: TGTGCCAGCACCACGACCAGGTCCTATGGCTACACCTTC

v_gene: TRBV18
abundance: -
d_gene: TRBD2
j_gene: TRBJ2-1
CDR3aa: CASSPIAGLTYNEQFF
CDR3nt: TGTGCCAGCTCACCGATAGCGGGACTAACTTACAATGAGCAGTTCTTC

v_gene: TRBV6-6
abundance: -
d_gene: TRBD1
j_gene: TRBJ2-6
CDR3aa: CASRVGQGEANVLTF
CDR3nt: TGTGCCAGCAGGGTCGGACAGGGAGAGGCCAACGTCCTGACTTTC

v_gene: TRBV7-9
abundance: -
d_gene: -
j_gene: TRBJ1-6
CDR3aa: CASTGSSYNSPLHF
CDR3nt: TGTGCCAGCACGGGGAGCTCCTATAATTCACCCCTCCACTTT

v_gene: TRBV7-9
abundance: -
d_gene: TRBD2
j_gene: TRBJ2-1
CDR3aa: CASSFSSGEYNEQFF
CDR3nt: TGTGCCAGCAGCTTTAGTAGCGGGGAATACAATGAGCAGTTCTTC

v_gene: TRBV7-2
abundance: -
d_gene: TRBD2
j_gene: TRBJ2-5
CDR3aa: CASSLQRGAGETQYF
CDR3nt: TGTGCCAGCAGCTTACAGCGGGGGGCGGGGGAGACCCAGTACTTC

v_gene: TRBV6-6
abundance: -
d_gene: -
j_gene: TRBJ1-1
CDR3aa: CASSYPGPNTEAFF
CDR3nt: TGTGCCAGCAGTTACCCGGGACCCAACACTGAAGCTTTCTTT

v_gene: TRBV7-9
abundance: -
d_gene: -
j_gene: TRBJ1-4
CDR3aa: CASSLSGTATNEKLFF
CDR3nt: TGTGCCAGCAGCTTATCAGGGACTGCAACTAATGAAAAACTGTTTTTT

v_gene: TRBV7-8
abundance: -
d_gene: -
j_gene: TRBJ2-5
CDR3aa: CASSYTGPISQYF
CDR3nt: TGTGCCAGCAGCTACACAGGGCCGATATCCCAGTACTTC

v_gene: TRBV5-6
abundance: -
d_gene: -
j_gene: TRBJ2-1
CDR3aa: CASSLVPSKDEQFF
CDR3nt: TGTGCCAGCAGCTTGGTCCCTAGTAAGGATGAGCAGTTCTTC

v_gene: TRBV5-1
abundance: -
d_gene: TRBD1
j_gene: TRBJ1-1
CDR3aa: CASSLETGADTEAFF
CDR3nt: TGCGCCAGCAGCTTGGAAACAGGGGCGGACACTGAAGCTTTCTTT

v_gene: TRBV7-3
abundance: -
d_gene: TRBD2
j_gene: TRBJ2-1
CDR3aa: CASSSGLAGDEQFF
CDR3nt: TGTGCCAGCAGCTCGGGACTAGCGGGAGACGAGCAGTTCTTC

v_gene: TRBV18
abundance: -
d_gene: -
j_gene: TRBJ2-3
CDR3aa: CASSPGRGLDTQYF
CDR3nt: TGTGCCAGCTCACCAGGGCGTGGGCTAGATACGCAGTATTTT

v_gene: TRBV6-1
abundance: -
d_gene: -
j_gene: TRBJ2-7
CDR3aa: CASSTLQRQDYEQYF
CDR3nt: TGTGCCAGCAGTACCCTCCAAAGACAGGACTACGAGCAGTACTTC

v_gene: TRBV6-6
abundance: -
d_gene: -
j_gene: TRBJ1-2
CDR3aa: CASSLGDIYGYTF
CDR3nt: TGTGCCAGCAGTTTGGGGGACATCTATGGCTACACCTTC

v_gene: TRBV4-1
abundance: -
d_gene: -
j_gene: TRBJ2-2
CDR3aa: CASSTPGLHYTGELFF
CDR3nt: TGCGCCAGCAGCACCCCGGGACTCCATTACACCGGGGAGCTGTTTTTT

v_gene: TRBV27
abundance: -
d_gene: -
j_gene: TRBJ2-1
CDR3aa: CASSSRTGTNEQFF
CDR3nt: TGTGCCAGCAGTTCCAGGACCGGAACAAATGAGCAGTTCTTC

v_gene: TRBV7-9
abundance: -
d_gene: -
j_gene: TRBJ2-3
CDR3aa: CASSPRPSSQYF
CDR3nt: TGTGCCAGCAGCCCCCGACCCAGTTCGCAGTATTTT

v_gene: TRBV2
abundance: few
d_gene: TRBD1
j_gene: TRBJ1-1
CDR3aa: CATQTGPNTEAFF
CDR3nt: TGTGCCACCCAGACAGGGCCGAACACTGAAGCTTTCTTT

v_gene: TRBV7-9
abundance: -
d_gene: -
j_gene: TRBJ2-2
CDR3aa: CASSHIGGATGELFF
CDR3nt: TGTGCCAGCAGCCATATTGGAGGGGCCACCGGGGAGCTGTTTTTT

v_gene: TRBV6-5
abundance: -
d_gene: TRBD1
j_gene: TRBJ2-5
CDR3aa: CASKLGTGEETQYF
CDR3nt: TGTGCCAGCAAACTCGGGACAGGGGAGGAGACCCAGTACTTC

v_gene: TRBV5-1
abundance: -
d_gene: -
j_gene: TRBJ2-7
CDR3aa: CASSPGNFLDEQYF
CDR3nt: TGCGCCAGCAGCCCTGGGAACTTCCTGGACGAGCAGTACTTC

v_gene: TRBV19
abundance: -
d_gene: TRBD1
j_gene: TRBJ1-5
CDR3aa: CASSVSRGSGNQPQHF
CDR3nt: TGTGCCAGTAGTGTCTCCAGGGGGAGCGGCAATCAGCCCCAGCATTTT

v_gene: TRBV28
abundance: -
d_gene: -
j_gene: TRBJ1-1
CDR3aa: CASSLGRSAGTEAFF
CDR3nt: TGTGCCAGCAGTTTAGGACGCAGCGCGGGCACTGAAGCTTTCTTT

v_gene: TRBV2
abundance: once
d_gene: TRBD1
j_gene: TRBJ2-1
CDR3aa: CASLWGRGLSNEQFF
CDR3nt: TGTGCCAGCCTCTGGGGCAGGGGGCTAAGTAATGAGCAGTTCTTC

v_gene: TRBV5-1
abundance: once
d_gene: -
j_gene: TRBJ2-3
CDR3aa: CASSLERSSDTQYF
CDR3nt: TGCGCCAGCAGCTTGGAGCGATCCTCAGATACGCAGTATTTT

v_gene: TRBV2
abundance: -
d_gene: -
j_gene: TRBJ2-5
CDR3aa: CASSEAWPNQETQYF
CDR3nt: TGTGCCAGCAGTGAAGCTTGGCCCAACCAAGAGACCCAGTACTTC

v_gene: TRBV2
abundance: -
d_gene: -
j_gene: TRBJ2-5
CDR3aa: CASSLRTSLEGETQYF
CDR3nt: TGTGCCAGCAGTTTAAGGACTTCCTTAGAGGGAGAGACCCAGTACTTC

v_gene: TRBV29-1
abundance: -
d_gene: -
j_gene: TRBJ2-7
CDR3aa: CSVGRRSYEQYF
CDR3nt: TGCAGCGTCGGACGGCGGAGCTACGAGCAGTACTTC

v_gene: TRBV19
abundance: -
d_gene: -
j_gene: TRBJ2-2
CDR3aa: CASIDLFKGNTGELFF
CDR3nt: TGTGCCAGTATCGATTTGTTTAAAGGGAACACCGGGGAGCTGTTTTTT

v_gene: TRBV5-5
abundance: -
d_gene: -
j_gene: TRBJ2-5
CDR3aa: CASSLGRETQYF
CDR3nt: TGTGCCAGCAGCTTGGGTCGGGAGACCCAGTACTTC

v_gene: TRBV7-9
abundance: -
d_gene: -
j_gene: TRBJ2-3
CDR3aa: CASSRGRRDLDTQYF
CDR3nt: TGTGCCAGCAGCCGTGGGCGCCGGGATTTGGATACGCAGTATTTT

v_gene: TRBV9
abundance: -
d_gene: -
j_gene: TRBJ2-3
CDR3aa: CASSVIGSASTDTQYF
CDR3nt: TGTGCCAGCAGCGTAATTGGCTCCGCTAGCACAGATACGCAGTATTTT

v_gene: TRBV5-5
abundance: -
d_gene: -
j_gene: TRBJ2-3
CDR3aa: CASIPSGTDTQYF
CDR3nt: TGTGCCAGCATCCCCTCAGGGACCGATACGCAGTATTTT

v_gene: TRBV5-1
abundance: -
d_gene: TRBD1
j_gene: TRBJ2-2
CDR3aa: CASSFGQANTGELFF
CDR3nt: TGCGCCAGCAGCTTCGGACAGGCCAACACCGGGGAGCTGTTTTTT

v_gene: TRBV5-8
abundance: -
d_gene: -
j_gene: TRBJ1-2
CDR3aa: CASSLRQAGGYTF
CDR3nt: TGTGCCAGCAGCTTGAGACAGGCAGGAGGCTACACCTTC

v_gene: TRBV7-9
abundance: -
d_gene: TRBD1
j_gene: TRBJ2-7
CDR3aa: CASSLVKGQGDEQYF
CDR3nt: TGTGCCAGCAGCTTAGTGAAGGGACAGGGGGACGAGCAGTACTTC

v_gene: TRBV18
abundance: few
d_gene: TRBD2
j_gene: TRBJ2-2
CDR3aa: CASSPPGLAPGELFF
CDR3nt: TGTGCCAGCTCACCACCGGGACTAGCTCCCGGGGAGCTGTTTTTT

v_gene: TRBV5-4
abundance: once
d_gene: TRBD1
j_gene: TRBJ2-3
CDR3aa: CATKARDRETDTQYF
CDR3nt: TGTGCTACCAAAGCCCGGGACAGGGAGACAGATACGCAGTATTTT

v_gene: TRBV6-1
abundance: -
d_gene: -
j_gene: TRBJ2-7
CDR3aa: CASSEGGEQYF
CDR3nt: TGTGCCAGCAGCGAGGGTGGGGAGCAGTACTTC

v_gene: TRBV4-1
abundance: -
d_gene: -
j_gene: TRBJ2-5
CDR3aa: CASSQVTRRDQETQYF
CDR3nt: TGCGCCAGCAGCCAAGTGACGAGGAGAGACCAAGAGACCCAGTACTTC

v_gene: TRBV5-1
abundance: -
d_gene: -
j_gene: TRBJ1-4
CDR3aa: CASSLGQSNEKLFF
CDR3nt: TGCGCCAGCAGCTTGGGACAGTCAAATGAAAAACTGTTTTTT

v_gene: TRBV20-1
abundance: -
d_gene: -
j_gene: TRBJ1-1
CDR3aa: CSARSGGRAFF
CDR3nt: TGCAGTGCTAGATCCGGGGGTCGGGCTTTCTTT

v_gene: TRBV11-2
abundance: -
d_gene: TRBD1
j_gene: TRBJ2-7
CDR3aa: CASSARTGQAEQYF
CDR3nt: TGTGCCAGCAGCGCCCGGACAGGCCAAGCCGAGCAGTACTTC

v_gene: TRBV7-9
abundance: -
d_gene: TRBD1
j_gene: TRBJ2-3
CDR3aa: CASSLPRQGGTDTQYF
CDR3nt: TGTGCCAGCAGCTTACCGAGACAGGGGGGAACAGATACGCAGTATTTT

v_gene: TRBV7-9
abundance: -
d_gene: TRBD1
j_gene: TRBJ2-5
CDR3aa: CASSPGQGKGETQYF
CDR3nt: TGTGCCAGCAGCCCGGGACAGGGGAAGGGCGAGACCCAGTACTTC

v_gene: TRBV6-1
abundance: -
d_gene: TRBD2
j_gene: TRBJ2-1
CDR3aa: CASSEKIPLVAGVNNEQFF
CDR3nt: TGTGCCAGCAGTGAAAAAATCCCACTCGTAGCGGGAGTCAACAATGAGCAGTTCTTC

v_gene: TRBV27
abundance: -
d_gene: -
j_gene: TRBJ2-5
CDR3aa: CASSFRWGMGETQYF
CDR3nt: TGTGCCAGCAGTTTCAGGTGGGGGATGGGAGAGACCCAGTACTTC

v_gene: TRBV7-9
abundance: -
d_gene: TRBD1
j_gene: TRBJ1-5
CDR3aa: CASSPWTGRDNQPQHF
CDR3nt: TGTGCCAGCAGCCCTTGGACAGGACGGGACAATCAGCCCCAGCATTTT

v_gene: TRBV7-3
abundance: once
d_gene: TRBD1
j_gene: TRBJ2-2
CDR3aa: CASSPGGDQGELFF
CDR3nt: TGTGCCAGCAGCCCAGGGGGCGACCAGGGGGAGCTGTTTTTT

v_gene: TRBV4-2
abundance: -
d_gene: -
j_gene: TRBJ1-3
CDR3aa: CASTQSWAGAGNTIYF
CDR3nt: TGTGCCAGCACCCAAAGTTGGGCAGGGGCTGGAAACACCATATATTTT

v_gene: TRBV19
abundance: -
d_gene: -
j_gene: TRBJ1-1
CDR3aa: CASSIDSNLNTEAFF
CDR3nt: TGTGCCAGTAGTATTGACAGTAACTTGAACACTGAAGCTTTCTTT